What follows is one T cell receptor (beta chain) and its context. What it binds is not known. This specimen belongs to a study of beta chain features in type 1 diabetes. Broader study findings: Patients with Type 1 diabetes showed moderately but significantly shorter TCRB CDR3s in all four CD4+ subsets.

This CDR3 region has 13 residues. V was pared by 0 bases and J by 3 bases, with 6 bases between. The germline V gene has CDR1 SGHNT and CDR2 YYREEE (reference sequence). Expressed TCRB transcripts were sequenced because the entire RNA isolate underwent reverse transcription. About 3.57 million reads per sample on average were obtained from naive, central memory and regulatory T cell samples. Libraries were prepared by immunoSEQ multiplex PCR; TCRdb keeps only in-frame clonotypes and omits some of them. This sample has some 25,000 clones, with 50% to 65% found just once. Sample: Tregs from blood. This clonotype was obtained from a woman aged 18 to 35 with type 1 diabetes. V and J are TRBV5-4 and TRBJ1-1; D unclear. The DNA for the CDR3 is TGTGCCAGCAGCTTGGGGAGGGACACTGAAGCTTTCTTT. Amino acid sequence: CASSLGRDTEAFF. The complete variable domain, with remaining parts taken from reference TRBV5-4 and TRBJ1-1, reads ETGVTQSPTHLIKTRGQQVTLRCSSQSGHNTVSWYQQALGQGPQFIFQYYREEENGRGNFPPRFSGLQFPNYSSELNVNALELDDSALYLCASSLGRDTEAFFGQGTRLTVV.